This paragraph reports one TCR beta chain. While infection was still active, Seattle patients were enrolled and then followed longitudinally. These data come from a study of blood T cell repertoires in COVID-19. Study overall: The cDNA or gDNA used as material had been derived from T cells, B-cell-depleted T cells, or PBMCs.

Germline CDR1 and CDR2: SEHNR and FQNEAQ (reference sequence). The CDR3 consists of 16 residues. The V gene lost 0 bases and the J gene lost 1 base, with 7 bases spanning the gap. In the authors' methods: For nucleated cells, counts were estimated from reference gene primer amplification. The assay was immunoSEQ multiplex PCR, and TCRdb's table has in-frame clones only and misses some. That table gives V, J and clone size, and the DNA gave D and trimming. The table includes 55,000 to 75,000 clones, almost 85% detected once. J is TRBJ2-6 and V is TRBV7-9; D is unclear. The specimen sequenced was peripheral blood. This TCR came from a man aged 55 to 70 with COVID-19, enrolled during active disease. As DNA, the CDR3 is TGTGCCAGCAGCTTAGCGATCAGGTCTGGGGCCAACGTCCTGACTTTC. Translated: CASSLAIRSGANVLTF.